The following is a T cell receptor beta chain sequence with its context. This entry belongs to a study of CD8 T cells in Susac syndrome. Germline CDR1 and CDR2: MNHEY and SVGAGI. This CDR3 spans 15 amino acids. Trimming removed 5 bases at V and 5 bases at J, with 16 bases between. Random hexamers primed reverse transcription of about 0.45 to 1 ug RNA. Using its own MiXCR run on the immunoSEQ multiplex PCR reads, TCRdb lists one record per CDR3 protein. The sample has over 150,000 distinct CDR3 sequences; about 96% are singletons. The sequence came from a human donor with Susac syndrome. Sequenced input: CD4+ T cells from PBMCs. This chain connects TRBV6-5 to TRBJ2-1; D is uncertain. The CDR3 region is CASSGLKAGDNEQFF. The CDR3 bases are TGTGCCAGCAGTGGCCTTAAGGCAGGAGACAATGAGCAGTTCTTC.